The clone carrying this T cell receptor beta chain has just one count. The sample comes from a study of low-dose radiotherapy and immunotherapy resistance in tumors. Study information: It was 1 Gy per fraction every two weeks that Cohort 2 received, adding up to 13 Gy over 26 weeks. Participants were given intravenous cyclophosphamide 200 mg/m2 every two weeks, one day before radiation and immunotherapy.

Alpha and beta chains were covered, as first-strand cDNA relied on TRAV- and TRBV-specific primers. With a V-primer adapter and a constant-region primer, TCRs were amplified for 20 PCR cycles. Through in vitro transcription, the mRNA that had been isolated was amplified. TCRdb fed the reads into MiXCR, producing one record per CDR3 protein. The data hold roughly 39,000 distinct CDR3 sequences, with roughly 30% observed a single time. Trimming took 3 bases from V and 1 from J, leaving 9 bases between them. Per germline, CDR1 SNHLY and CDR2 FYNNEI. The CDR3 consists of 15 residues. Time point noted: before trial treatment. Donors were given nivolumab, ipilimumab, aspirin, low-dose cyclophosphamide and low-dose radiotherapy.

This receptor was taken from a male donor with gallbladder cancer. The starting material was PBMCs, obtained before treatment. This chain connects TRBV2 to TRBJ2-2, with D hard to call. For the CDR3, the DNA is TGTGCCAGCAGTGAGACTGGGATGAACACCGGGGAGCTGTTTTTT. Protein: CASSETGMNTGELFF.